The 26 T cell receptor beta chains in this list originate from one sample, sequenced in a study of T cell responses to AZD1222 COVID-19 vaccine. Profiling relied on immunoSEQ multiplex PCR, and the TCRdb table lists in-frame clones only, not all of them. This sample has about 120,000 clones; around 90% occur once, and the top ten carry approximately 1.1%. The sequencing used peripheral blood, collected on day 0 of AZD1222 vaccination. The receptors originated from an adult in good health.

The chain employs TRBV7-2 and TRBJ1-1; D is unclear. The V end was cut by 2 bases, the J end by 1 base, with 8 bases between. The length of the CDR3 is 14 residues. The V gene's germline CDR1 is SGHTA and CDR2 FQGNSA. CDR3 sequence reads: CASSLWSGNTEAFF. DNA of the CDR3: TGTGCCAGCAGCTTATGGTCGGGGAACACTGAAGCTTTCTTT.

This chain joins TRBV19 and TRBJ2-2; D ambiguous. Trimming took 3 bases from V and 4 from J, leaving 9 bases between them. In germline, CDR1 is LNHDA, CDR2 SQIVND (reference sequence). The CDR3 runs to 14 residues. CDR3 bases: TGTGCCAGTAGTATTCTGGGCGGCACCGGGGAGCTGTTTTTT. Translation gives CASSILGGTGELFF. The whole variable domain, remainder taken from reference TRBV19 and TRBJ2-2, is DGGITQSPKYLFRKEGQNVTLSCEQNLNHDAMYWYRQDPGQGLRLIYYSQIVNDFQKGDIAEGYSVSREKKESFPLTVTSAQKNPTAFYLCASSILGGTGELFFGEGSRLTVL.

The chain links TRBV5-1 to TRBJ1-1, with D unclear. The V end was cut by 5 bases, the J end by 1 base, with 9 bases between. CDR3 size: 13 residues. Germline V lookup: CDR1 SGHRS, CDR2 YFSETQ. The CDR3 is CASRVSGNTEAFF. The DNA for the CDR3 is TGCGCCAGCAGGGTTTCAGGGAACACTGAAGCTTTCTTT.

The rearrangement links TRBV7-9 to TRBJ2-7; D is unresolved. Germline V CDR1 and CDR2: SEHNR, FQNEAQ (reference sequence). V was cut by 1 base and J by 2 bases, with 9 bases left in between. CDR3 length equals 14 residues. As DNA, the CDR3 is TGTGCCAGCAGCTTAGGGTCCGTACCCTACGAGCAGTACTTC. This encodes CASSLGSVPYEQYF.

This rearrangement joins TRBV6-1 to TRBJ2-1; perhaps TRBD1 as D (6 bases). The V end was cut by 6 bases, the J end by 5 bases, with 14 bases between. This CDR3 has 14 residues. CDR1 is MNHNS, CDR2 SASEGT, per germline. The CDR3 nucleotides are TGTGCCAGCAGCACAGGGTATAGTGACAATGAGCAGTTCTTC. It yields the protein CASSTGYSDNEQFF.

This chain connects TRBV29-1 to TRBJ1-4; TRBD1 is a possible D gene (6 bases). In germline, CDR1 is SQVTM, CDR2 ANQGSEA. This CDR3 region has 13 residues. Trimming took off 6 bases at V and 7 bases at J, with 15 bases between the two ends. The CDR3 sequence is CSVLQGFSEKLFF. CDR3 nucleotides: TGCAGCGTCCTACAGGGTTTTAGTGAAAAACTGTTTTTT.

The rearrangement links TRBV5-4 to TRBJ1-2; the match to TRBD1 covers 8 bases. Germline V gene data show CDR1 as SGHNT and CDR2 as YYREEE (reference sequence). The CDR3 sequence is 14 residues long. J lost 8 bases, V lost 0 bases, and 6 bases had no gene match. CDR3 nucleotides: TGTGCCAGCAGCTTGGGCCAGGGGGCGAGGGGCTACACCTTC. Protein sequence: CASSLGQGARGYTF.

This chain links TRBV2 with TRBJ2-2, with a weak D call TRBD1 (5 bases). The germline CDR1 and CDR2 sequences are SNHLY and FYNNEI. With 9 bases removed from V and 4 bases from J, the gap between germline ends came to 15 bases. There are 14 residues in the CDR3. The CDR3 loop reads CASTAGPGTGELFF. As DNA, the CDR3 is TGTGCCAGTACCGCAGGGCCGGGCACCGGGGAGCTGTTTTTT.

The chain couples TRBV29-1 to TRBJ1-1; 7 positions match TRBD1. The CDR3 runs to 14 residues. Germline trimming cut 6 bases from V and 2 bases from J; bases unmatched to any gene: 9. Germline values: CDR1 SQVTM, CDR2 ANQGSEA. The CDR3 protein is CSVKSGTANTEAFF. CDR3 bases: TGCAGCGTGAAATCCGGGACAGCAAACACTGAAGCTTTCTTT.

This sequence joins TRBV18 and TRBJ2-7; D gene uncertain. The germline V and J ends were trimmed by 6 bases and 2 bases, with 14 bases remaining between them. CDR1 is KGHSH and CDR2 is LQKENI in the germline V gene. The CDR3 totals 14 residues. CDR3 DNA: TGTGCCAGCTCGGAGAATCGCGGAACCTACGAGCAGTACTTC. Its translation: CASSENRGTYEQYF. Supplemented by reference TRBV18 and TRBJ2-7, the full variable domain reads NAGVMQNPRHLVRRRGQEARLRCSPMKGHSHVYWYRQLPEEGLKFMVYLQKENIIDESGMPKERFSAEFPKEGPSILRIQQVVRGDSAAYFCASSENRGTYEQYFGPGTRLTVT.

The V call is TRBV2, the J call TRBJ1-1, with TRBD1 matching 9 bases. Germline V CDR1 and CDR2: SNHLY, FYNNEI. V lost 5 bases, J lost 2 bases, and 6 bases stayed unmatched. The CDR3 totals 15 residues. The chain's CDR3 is CASSLTGGYNTEAFF. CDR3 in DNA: TGTGCCAGCAGTTTGACAGGGGGATACAACACTGAAGCTTTCTTT.

CDR3: CASSLYGEGTEAFF. The DNA for the CDR3 is TGTGCCAGCAGCTTGTACGGGGAAGGCACTGAAGCTTTCTTT. V and J are TRBV5-5 and TRBJ1-1; no definite D call. This CDR3 comprises 14 residues. CDR1 is SGHKS and CDR2 is YYEKEE in the germline V gene (reference sequence). V lost 1 base and J lost 4, with 11 bases in between.

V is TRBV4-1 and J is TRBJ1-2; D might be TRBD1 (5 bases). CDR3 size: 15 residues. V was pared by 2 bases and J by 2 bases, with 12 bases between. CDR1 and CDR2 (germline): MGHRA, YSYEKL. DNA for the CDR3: TGCGCCAGCAGCCAACCGGGACGGTCGAACTATGGCTACACCTTC. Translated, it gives CASSQPGRSNYGYTF.

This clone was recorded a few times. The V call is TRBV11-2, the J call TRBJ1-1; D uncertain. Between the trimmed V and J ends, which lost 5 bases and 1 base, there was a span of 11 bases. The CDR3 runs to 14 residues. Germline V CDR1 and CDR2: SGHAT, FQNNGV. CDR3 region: CASSVSRGNTEAFF. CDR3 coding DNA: TGTGCCAGCAGCGTCTCCCGTGGGAACACTGAAGCTTTCTTT.

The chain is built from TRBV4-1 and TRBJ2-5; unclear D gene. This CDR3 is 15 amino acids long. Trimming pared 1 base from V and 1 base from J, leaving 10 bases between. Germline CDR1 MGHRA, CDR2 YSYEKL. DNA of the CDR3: TGCGCCAGCAGCCAAGTGTATAGTCCCCAAGAGACCCAGTACTTC. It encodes CASSQVYSPQETQYF.

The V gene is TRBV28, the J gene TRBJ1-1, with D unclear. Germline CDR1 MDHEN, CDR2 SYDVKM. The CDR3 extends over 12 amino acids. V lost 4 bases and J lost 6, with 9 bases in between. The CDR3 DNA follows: TGTGCCAGCAGTTCCCAGGCCCCTGAAGCTTTCTTT. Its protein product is CASSSQAPEAFF.

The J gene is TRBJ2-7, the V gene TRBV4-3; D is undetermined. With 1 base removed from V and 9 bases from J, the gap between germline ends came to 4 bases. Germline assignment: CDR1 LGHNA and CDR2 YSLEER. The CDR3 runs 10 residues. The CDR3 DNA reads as TGCGCCAGCAGCCAAGGACCGCAGTACTTC. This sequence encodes CASSQGPQYF.

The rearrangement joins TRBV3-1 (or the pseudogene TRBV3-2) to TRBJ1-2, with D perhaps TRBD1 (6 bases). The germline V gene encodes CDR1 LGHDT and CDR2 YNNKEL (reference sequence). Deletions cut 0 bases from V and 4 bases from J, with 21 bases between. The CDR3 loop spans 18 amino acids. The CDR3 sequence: CASSQDVTGHLLTYGYTF. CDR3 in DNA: TGTGCCAGCAGCCAAGATGTAACAGGGCACTTACTAACCTATGGCTACACCTTC.

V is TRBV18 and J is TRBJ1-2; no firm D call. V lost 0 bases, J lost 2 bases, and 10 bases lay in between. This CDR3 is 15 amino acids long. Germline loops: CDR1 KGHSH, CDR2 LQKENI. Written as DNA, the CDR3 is TGTGCCAGCTCACCACCGGCAGCGACAAACTATGGCTACACCTTC. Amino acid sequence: CASSPPAATNYGYTF. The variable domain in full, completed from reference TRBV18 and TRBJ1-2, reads NAGVMQNPRHLVRRRGQEARLRCSPMKGHSHVYWYRQLPEEGLKFMVYLQKENIIDESGMPKERFSAEFPKEGPSILRIQQVVRGDSAAYFCASSPPAATNYGYTFGSGTRLTVV.

For the CDR3, the DNA is TGTGCCAGCAGGGACTGGGCCGAGCTGTTTTTT. It encodes CASRDWAELFF. The chain uses TRBV6-5 and TRBJ2-2, with a tentative D call TRBD2 (5 bases). This CDR3 contains 11 residues. The germline CDR1 and CDR2 sequences are MNHEY and SVGAGI. V gave up 6 bases and J gave up 11 bases, with 10 bases separating them.

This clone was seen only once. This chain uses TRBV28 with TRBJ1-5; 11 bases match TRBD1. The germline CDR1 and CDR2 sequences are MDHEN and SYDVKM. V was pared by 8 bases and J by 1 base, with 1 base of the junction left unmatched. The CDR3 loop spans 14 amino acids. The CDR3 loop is CASGTGGSNQPQHF. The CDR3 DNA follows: TGTGCCAGCGGGACAGGGGGAAGCAATCAGCCCCAGCATTTT. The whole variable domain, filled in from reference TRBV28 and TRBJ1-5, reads DVKVTQSSRYLVKRTGEKVFLECVQDMDHENMFWYRQDPGLGLRLIYFSYDVKMKEKGDIPEGYSVSREKKERFSLILESASTNQTSMYLCASGTGGSNQPQHFGDGTRLSIL.

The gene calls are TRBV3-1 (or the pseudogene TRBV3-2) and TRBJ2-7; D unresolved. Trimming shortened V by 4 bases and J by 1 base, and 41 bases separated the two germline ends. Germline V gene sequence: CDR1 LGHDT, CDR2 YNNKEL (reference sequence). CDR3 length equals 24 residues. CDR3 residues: CASSPKDPTSAFTSALATSYEQYF. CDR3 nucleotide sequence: TGTGCCAGCAGCCCGAAAGATCCGACCTCCGCTTTTACGTCCGCTTTGGCTACGTCCTACGAGCAGTACTTC.

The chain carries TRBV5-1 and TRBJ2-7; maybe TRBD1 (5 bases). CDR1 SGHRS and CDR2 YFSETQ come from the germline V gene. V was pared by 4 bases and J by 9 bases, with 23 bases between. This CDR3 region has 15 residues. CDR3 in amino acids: CASSPREGENPAQYF. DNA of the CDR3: TGCGCCAGCAGCCCCCGCGAAGGGGAAAACCCGGCGCAGTACTTC.

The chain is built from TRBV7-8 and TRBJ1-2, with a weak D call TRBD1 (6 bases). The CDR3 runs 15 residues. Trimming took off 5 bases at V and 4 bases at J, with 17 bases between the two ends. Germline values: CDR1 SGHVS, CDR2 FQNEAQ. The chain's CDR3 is CASSISQGIGYGYTF. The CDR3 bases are TGTGCCAGCAGCATCTCCCAGGGGATTGGCTATGGCTACACCTTC. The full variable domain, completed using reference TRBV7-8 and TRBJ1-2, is GAGVSQSPRYKVAKRGQDVALRCDPISGHVSLFWYQQALGQGPEFLTYFQNEAQLDKSGLPSDRFFAERPEGSVSTLKIQRTQQEDSAVYLCASSISQGIGYGYTFGSGTRLTVV.

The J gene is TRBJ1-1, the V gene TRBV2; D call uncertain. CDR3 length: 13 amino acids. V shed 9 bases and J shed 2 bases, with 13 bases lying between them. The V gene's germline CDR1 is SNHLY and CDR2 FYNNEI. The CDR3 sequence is CARIGLVNTEAFF. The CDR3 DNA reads TGTGCCAGAATAGGGTTGGTAAACACTGAAGCTTTCTTT.

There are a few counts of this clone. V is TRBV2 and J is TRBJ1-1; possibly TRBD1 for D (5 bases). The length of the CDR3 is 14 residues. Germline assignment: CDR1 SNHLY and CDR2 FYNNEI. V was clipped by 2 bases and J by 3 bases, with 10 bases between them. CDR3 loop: CASSEFGADTEAFF. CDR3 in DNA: TGTGCCAGCAGTGAATTCGGGGCGGACACTGAAGCTTTCTTT.